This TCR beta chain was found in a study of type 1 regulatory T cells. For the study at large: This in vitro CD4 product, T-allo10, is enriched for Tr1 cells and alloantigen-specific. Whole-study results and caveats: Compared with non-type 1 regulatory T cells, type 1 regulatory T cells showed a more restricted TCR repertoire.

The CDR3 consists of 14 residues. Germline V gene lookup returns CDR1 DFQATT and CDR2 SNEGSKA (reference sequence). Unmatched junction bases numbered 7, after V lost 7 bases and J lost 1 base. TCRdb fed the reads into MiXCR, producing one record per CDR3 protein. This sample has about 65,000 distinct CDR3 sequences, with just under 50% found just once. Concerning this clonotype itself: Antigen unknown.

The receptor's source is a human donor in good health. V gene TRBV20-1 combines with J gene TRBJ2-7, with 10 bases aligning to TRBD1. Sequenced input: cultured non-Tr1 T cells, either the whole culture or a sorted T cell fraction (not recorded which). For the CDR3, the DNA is TGCAGTGTTGTGGACAGGGGGATATCCTACGAGCAGTACTTC. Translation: CSVVDRGISYEQYF.